Below are 24 T cell receptor beta chains sequenced from a single sample in a study of shared clonotypes between healthy human individuals. Naive CD8 cells lacked CD45RO and underwent positive selection for CCR7, leaving out terminally differentiated effector memory CD45RA+ cells. TCRdb's table, derived via immunoSEQ multiplex PCR, lists solely in-frame clones and lacks some. The data contain about 2 million clones, 85% to 95% of them singletons. The specimen sequenced was naive CD8+ T cells sorted from blood. These receptors originate from a man younger than 30 in good health.

The J gene is TRBJ2-7, the V gene TRBV6-6; TRBD1 is a possible D gene (5 bases). From germline, CDR1 is MNHNY and CDR2 SVGAGI (reference sequence). Trimming pared 5 bases from V and 2 bases from J, leaving 13 bases between. The CDR3 runs 14 residues. Here the CDR3 DNA reads TGTGCCAGCAGTGTGGGGCTGCACCCCTACGAGCAGTACTTC. As protein: CASSVGLHPYEQYF.

The DNA of the CDR3 is TGTGCCAGTAGTATAGTAGTGGGGGTCGACTACAATGAGCAGTTCTTC. Its protein product is CASSIVVGVDYNEQFF. The chain has TRBV19 and TRBJ2-1; D is perhaps TRBD1 or TRBD2 (5 bases each). Trimming cost V 1 base and J 3 bases, with 13 bases left between them. CDR3 length equals 16 residues. Germline V lookup: CDR1 LNHDA, CDR2 SQIVND (reference sequence).

V usage is TRBV27 and J usage is TRBJ2-7, with 7 bases that match TRBD2. Germline V gene data show CDR1 as MNHEY and CDR2 as SMNVEV (reference sequence). CDR3 length equals 15 residues. V dropped 4 bases and J dropped 1; count of bases not matched to a gene: 7. DNA for the CDR3: TGTGCCAGCAGTTGGGCGGGGGACCCTTCCTACGAGCAGTACTTC. Translating gives CASSWAGDPSYEQYF.

J is TRBJ2-1 and V is TRBV9; the match to TRBD2 covers 10 bases. Germline V gene sequence: CDR1 SGDLS, CDR2 YYNGEE. Losses at the gene ends were 0 bases for V and 7 bases for J; bases not matched to a gene: 4. The length of the CDR3 is 15 residues. In DNA form, the CDR3 reads TGTGCCAGCAGCGTAGGGAGCGGGGGGGTTAATGAGCAGTTCTTC. As protein: CASSVGSGGVNEQFF.

The rearrangement joins TRBV7-2 to TRBJ2-7; 10 bases line up with TRBD1. V shed 3 bases and J 3 bases; nucleotides not matched to a gene: 5. The CDR3 loop spans 15 amino acids. From germline, CDR1 is SGHTA and CDR2 FQGNSA. The CDR3 spells CASSLGQGFGYEQYF. DNA of the CDR3: TGTGCCAGCAGCTTGGGACAGGGGTTTGGCTACGAGCAGTACTTC.

The chain employs TRBV2 and TRBJ1-6; D perhaps matches TRBD1 (5 bases). Looked up from germline, CDR1 is SNHLY and CDR2 is FYNNEI. The CDR3 runs to 16 residues. V was shortened by 2 bases and J by 10 bases, with 18 bases between the two germline ends. CDR3 coding DNA: TGTGCCAGCAGTGAATACGTGCTCAGGGAGGGCTCACCCCTCCACTTT. It is translated as CASSEYVLREGSPLHF.

The J gene is TRBJ2-1, the V gene TRBV29-1, with 7 bases identical to TRBD1. This CDR3 has 13 amino acids. Germline V gene sequence: CDR1 SQVTM, CDR2 ANQGSEA. DNA for the CDR3: TGCACCTACGGGGACAGCTCCTACAATGAGCAGTTCTTC. As protein: CTYGDSSYNEQFF.

The V and J genes are TRBV28 and TRBJ1-5, with 7 bases fitting TRBD1. Unmatched junction bases numbered 13, after V lost 5 bases and J lost 9 bases. CDR3 length: 15 amino acids. Germline CDR1 and CDR2: MDHEN and SYDVKM. Here the CDR3 reads CASSPDLQGTAPQHF. CDR3 in DNA: TGTGCCAGCAGTCCCGACCTACAGGGGACGGCGCCCCAGCATTTT.

For this clone: Distinct nucleotide sequences in the sample also encode this CDR3. The genes are TRBV28 and TRBJ2-7, with TRBD1 matching 7 bases. V lost 6 bases to trimming and J lost 0 bases; unmatched junction nucleotides: 2. The germline gives CDR1 MDHEN, CDR2 SYDVKM. The CDR3 totals 13 residues. The chain's CDR3 is CASRGDSSYEQYF. In DNA form, the CDR3 reads TGTGCCAGCAGGGGGGACAGCTCCTACGAGCAGTACTTC.

The gene calls are TRBV18 and TRBJ2-1; 9 bases map to TRBD1. The junction had 0 bases not matched to a gene; V was cut back by 3 bases and J by 6 bases. The CDR3 contains 13 residues. Germline-derived CDR1 and CDR2 are KGHSH and LQKENI. CDR3 sequence: CASSPTGGNEQFF. The DNA for the CDR3 is TGTGCCAGCTCACCGACAGGGGGCAATGAGCAGTTCTTC.

The J gene is TRBJ1-4, the V gene TRBV30, with D unresolved. Germline lookup yields CDR1 GTSNPN and CDR2 SVGIG (reference sequence). The CDR3 contains 13 residues. V was trimmed by 3 bases and J by 4 bases, leaving 9 bases between them. CDR3 coding DNA: TGTGCCTGGAGGGGGAACGGTAATGAAAAACTGTTTTTT. Residues: CAWRGNGNEKLFF.

V usage is TRBV29-1 and J usage is TRBJ2-3; 11 positions agree with TRBD2. Germline CDR1 and CDR2: SQVTM and ANQGSEA. CDR3 length: 16 amino acids. V shed 6 bases, J shed 3 bases, and the junction held 11 bases outside the gene matches. The CDR3 reads CSVEFSGRAATDTQYF. The CDR3 DNA reads as TGCAGCGTGGAATTTAGCGGGAGGGCGGCGACAGATACGCAGTATTTT.

The chain has TRBV5-5 and TRBJ2-1, with TRBD2 identical over 10 bases. The CDR3 has 16 residues. V lost 0 bases, J lost 3 bases, and 3 bases stayed unmatched. Looked up from germline, CDR1 is SGHKS and CDR2 is YYEKEE (reference sequence). CDR3 sequence (DNA): TGTGCCAGCAGCTTGGCGTGGACTAGCGGCTACAATGAGCAGTTCTTC. Amino acid sequence: CASSLAWTSGYNEQFF.

The CDR3 loop is CASSYGTASLFEQFF. CDR3 in DNA: TGTGCCAGCAGCTATGGGACAGCCTCGCTTTTCGAGCAGTTCTTC. This sequence joins TRBV5-6 and TRBJ2-1, with 7 bases that match TRBD1. The germline V gene encodes CDR1 SGHDT and CDR2 YYEEEE. The CDR3 sequence is 15 residues long. Trimming cost V 3 bases and J 10 bases; bases outside gene matches: 13.

The chain carries TRBV19 and TRBJ2-7, with 7 bases that match TRBD1. The CDR3 is 14 residues long. Looked up from germline, CDR1 is LNHDA and CDR2 is SQIVND (reference sequence). Unmatched junction bases numbered 8, after V lost 4 bases and J lost 5 bases. Here the CDR3 DNA reads TGTGCCAGTAGTAGCGACAGGGATCGCCACGAGCAGTACTTC. Protein: CASSSDRDRHEQYF.

This chain joins TRBV4-1 and TRBJ2-7; D possibly uses TRBD1 or TRBD2 (5 bases each). Between the trimmed V and J ends, which lost 2 bases and 6 bases, there was a span of 17 bases. Germline values: CDR1 MGHRA, CDR2 YSYEKL. This CDR3 has 15 residues. For the CDR3, the DNA is TGCGCCAGCAGCCAAAAGGGGAGAGTCGACGGCGAGCAGTACTTC. Translation: CASSQKGRVDGEQYF.

The rearrangement links TRBV4-3 to TRBJ1-1; 7 positions agree with TRBD1. From germline, CDR1 is LGHNA and CDR2 YSLEER. The V and J ends lost 2 bases and 4 bases, in that order; junction bases with no gene match: 4. The length of the CDR3 is 14 residues. The CDR3 reads CASSQRQGITEAFF. As DNA, the CDR3 is TGCGCCAGCAGCCAAAGACAGGGCATCACTGAAGCTTTCTTT.

The chain is built from TRBV7-6 and TRBJ2-1; tentatively, D is TRBD2 (6 bases). Germline V gene sequence: CDR1 SGHVS, CDR2 FNYEAQ. V was trimmed by 1 base and J by 6 bases, leaving 16 bases between them. The CDR3 is made up of 16 amino acids. The CDR3 region has the DNA TGTGCCAGCAGCTTAGGGGGGGACCTTATACTCAATGAGCAGTTCTTC. This translates into CASSLGGDLILNEQFF.

CDR3 sequence reads: CASSQGTSAGYGYTF. The CDR3 DNA reads TGCGCCAGCAGCCAAGGGACATCCGCGGGCTATGGCTACACCTTC. The chain links TRBV4-1 to TRBJ1-2; D is perhaps TRBD1 (5 bases). This CDR3 region has 15 residues. Looked up from germline, CDR1 is MGHRA and CDR2 is YSYEKL. Trimming stripped 1 base from V and 4 bases from J, with 13 bases between.

The chain recombines TRBV30 with TRBJ2-7, with 7 bases matching TRBD1. CDR1 is GTSNPN, CDR2 SVGIG, per germline (reference sequence). The CDR3 runs 13 residues. Trimming cost V 2 bases and J 5 bases; bases outside gene matches: 6. The CDR3 sequence: CAWSPTGFNEQYF. CDR3 nucleotide sequence: TGTGCCTGGAGTCCGACAGGGTTTAACGAGCAGTACTTC.

V is TRBV10-2 and J is TRBJ2-3; 8 bases align to TRBD1. The CDR3 totals 16 residues. Germline-derived CDR1 and CDR2 are WSHSY and SAAADI. V trimming: 10 bases; J trimming: 4 bases; junction bases outside the gene matches: 16. In nucleotides, the CDR3 is TGCGCCAACTCCTCCCGCGGGACAGGAATTCCAGATACGCAGTATTTT. This translates into CANSSRGTGIPDTQYF.

The chain links TRBV10-3 to TRBJ1-6; D is ambiguous. Trimming took off 3 bases at V and 9 bases at J, with 15 bases between the two ends. Germline values: CDR1 ENHRY, CDR2 SYGVKD. This CDR3 region has 15 residues. The CDR3: CAISDPGSKSSPLHF. CDR3 DNA sequence: TGTGCCATCAGTGACCCGGGATCTAAATCTTCACCCCTCCACTTT.

The chain joins TRBV4-3 to TRBJ2-1, with 9 positions matching TRBD2. This CDR3 contains 16 residues. V shed 0 bases, J shed 3 bases, and the junction held 3 bases outside the gene matches. The germline V gene has CDR1 LGHNA and CDR2 YSLEER. CDR3 in DNA: TGCGCCAGCAGCCAAGAAGTTAGCGGGAGCTACAATGAGCAGTTCTTC. This encodes CASSQEVSGSYNEQFF.

The chain links TRBV13 to TRBJ2-7, with TRBD1 matching over 10 bases. Losses at the gene ends were 5 bases for V and 5 bases for J; bases not matched to a gene: 9. CDR3 length: 15 amino acids. Germline V CDR1 and CDR2: PRHDT, FYEKMQ (reference sequence). This chain's CDR3 is CASSPGQGRRDEQYF. The DNA for the CDR3 is TGTGCCAGCAGCCCGGGACAGGGGCGGAGAGACGAGCAGTACTTC.